The TCR beta chain under discussion was sequenced for a study of regulatory T cells in long-lasting Graves disease. Libraries of TCR beta came from iRepertoire HTBI primers plus Arm-PCR of CDR3 regions. One entry per CDR3 protein, called by TCRdb with MiXCR from the multiplex PCR reads. The sample lists roughly 380,000 distinct CDR3 sequences, around 15% occurring once. About this clonotype: This likely stems from a read error, as it lies one base from a far larger clone.

Time point given: newly diagnosed GD, antithyroid drugs for less than 3 months. The TCR library was prepared using RNA isolated from PBMCs. The V and J ends lost 3 bases and 10 bases respectively, with 16 bases between them. The germline V gene encodes CDR1 MDHEN and CDR2 SYDVKM. The CDR3 sequence is 14 residues long. The receptor was derived from a female donor with Graves disease. This specimen was peripheral blood mononuclear cells (PBMCs), taken at new diagnosis, from a patient treated with antithyroid drugs. The chain couples TRBV28 to TRBJ2-1, with D possibly matching TRBD2 (5 bases). The CDR3 nucleotides are TGTGCCAGCAGTTTTAGAGGGCATACCTACGAGCAGTTCTTC. This translates into CASSFRGHTYEQFF.